This T cell receptor (beta chain) was identified in a study of CD8 T cells in ankylosing spondylitis. Generation of TCR beta libraries employed quantitative 5'-RACE incorporating molecular barcodes. TCRdb independently ran MiXCR on the 5' RACE reads; one entry per CDR3 protein. The sample carries approximately 250,000 distinct CDR3 sequences, roughly 32% recorded once. This clonotype occurred a few times. This CDR3 comprises 13 residues. Germline CDR1 reads MNHNS; CDR2 reads SASEGT. V lost 6 bases to trimming and J lost 8 bases, with 15 bases between them. Material for sequencing was blood, either unsorted or a sorted T cell fraction (not recorded which). The chain carries TRBV6-1 and TRBJ2-3, with D perhaps TRBD2 (7 bases). The source of this sequence is a male donor with ankylosing spondylitis or in good health (not recorded which). Here the CDR3 reads CASSPGGQGTQYF. In DNA form, the CDR3 reads TGTGCCAGCAGCCCCGGGGGGCAGGGTACGCAGTATTTT.